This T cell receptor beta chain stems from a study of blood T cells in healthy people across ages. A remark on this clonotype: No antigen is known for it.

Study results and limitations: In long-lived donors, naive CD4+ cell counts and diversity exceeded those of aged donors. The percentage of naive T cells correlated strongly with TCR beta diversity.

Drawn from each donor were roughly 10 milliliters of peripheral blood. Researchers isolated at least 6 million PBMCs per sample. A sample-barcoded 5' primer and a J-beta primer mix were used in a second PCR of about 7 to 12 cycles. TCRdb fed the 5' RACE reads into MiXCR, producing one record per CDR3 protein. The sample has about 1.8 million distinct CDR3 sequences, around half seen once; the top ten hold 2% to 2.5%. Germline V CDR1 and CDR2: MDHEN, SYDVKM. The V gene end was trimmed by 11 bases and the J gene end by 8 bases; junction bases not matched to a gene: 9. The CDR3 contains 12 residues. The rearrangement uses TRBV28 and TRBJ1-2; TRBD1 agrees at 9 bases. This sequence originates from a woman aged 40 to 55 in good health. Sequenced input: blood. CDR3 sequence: CACHHRGQGYTF. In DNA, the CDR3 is TGTGCCTGCCACCACAGGGGGCAAGGCTACACCTTC.